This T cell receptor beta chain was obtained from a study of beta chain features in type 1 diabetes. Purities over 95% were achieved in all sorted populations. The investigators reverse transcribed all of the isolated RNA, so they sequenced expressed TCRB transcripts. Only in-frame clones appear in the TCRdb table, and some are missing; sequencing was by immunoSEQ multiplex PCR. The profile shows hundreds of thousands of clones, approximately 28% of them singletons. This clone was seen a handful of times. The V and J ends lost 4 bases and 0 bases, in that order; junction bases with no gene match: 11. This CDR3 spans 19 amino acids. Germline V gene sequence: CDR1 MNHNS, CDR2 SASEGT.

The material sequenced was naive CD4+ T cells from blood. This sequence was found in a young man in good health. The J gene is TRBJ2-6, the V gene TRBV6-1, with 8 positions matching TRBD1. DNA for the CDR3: TGTGCCAGCAGTGTTCGTCCGGGACAGGCTCTCTCTGGGGCCAACGTCCTGACTTTC. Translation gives CASSVRPGQALSGANVLTF.